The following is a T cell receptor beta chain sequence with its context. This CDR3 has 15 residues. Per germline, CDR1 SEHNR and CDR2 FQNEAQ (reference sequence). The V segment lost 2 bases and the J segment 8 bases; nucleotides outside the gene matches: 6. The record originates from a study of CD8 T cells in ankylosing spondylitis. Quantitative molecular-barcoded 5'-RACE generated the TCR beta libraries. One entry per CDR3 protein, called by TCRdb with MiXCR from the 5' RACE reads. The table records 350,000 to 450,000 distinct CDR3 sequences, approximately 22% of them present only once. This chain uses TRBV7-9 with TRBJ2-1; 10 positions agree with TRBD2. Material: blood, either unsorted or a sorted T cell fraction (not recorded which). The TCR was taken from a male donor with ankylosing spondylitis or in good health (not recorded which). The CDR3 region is CASSLPGLASDEQFF. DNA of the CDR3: TGTGCCAGCAGCTTACCGGGACTAGCGTCCGATGAGCAGTTCTTC.